One TCR beta chain is described in this entry. Its antigen is unidentified. Only in-frame clones appear in the TCRdb table, and some are missing; sequencing was by immunoSEQ multiplex PCR. The profile shows 75,000 to 95,000 clones, about 85% of them singletons. The record originates from a study of T cell clones after liver transplantation. Study information: In this trial, immunosuppression withdrawal was attempted within 2 years of liver transplant. Study conclusions and caveats: Post-transplant, graft-donor-reactive CD4 TCRbeta sequences in blood dropped significantly in 5 of 8 subjects. These preliminary findings come from unstandardized post-transplant sampling times.

Sorting of unstimulated PBMCs yielded separate CD3+CD4+ and CD3+CD8+ fractions. Sequencing used CD4+ T cells from blood, obtained 48 months after liver transplant. The TCR was taken from a human patient who received a liver transplant. Some T cells may be the graft donor's.

Written as DNA, the CDR3 is TGTGCCAGCAGTTACTCGACGGTAGGGGTCAATGAGCAGTTCTTC. Protein: CASSYSTVGVNEQFF. The rearrangement uses TRBV6-6 and TRBJ2-1; possibly TRBD1 for D (5 bases). CDR1 MNHNY and CDR2 SVGAGI come from the germline V gene (reference sequence). The CDR3 contains 15 residues. The ends were cut back, 0 bases at V and 6 bases at J, with 12 bases in the middle.